This T cell receptor beta chain came from a study of tumor-infiltrating lymphocytes in localized non-small cell lung cancer. The repertoire was sequenced with immunoSEQ multiplex PCR; TCRdb's copy has only in-frame clones and lacks some. The sample records 5,500 to 7,500 clones, around 67% being singletons. The sequence derives from a human donor with non-small cell lung cancer. The sequenced sample was uninvolved lung tissue not adjacent to the tumor.

CDR3 loop: CASSLRRGYEQYF. The CDR3 DNA reads as TGTGCCAGCAGCCTTCGGCGGGGCTACGAGCAGTACTTC. J is TRBJ2-7 and V is TRBV7-6; a possible D gene is TRBD2 (6 bases). The CDR3 is 13 residues long. Germline assignment: CDR1 SGHVS and CDR2 FNYEAQ. The germline V and J ends were trimmed by 5 bases and 3 bases, with 11 bases remaining between them.